Presented here are 7 T cell receptor beta chains from one specimen sequenced in a study of T cells after yellow fever vaccination. MiXCR, applied by TCRdb to the 5' RACE reads, yields one record per CDR3 protein. The sample includes more than 250,000 distinct CDR3 sequences, 6.8% of them seen just once. The source material was PBMCs, sampled about 49 days after the first yellow fever vaccination. The origin of the receptors is a man between 18 and 35 years old who received the YFV17D yellow fever vaccine.

The chain has TRBV3-1 and TRBJ1-1; TRBD1 agrees at 9 bases. The V gene's germline CDR1 is LGHDT and CDR2 YNNKEL (reference sequence). With 5 bases clipped from V and 6 bases from J, the junction kept 13 bases outside the gene matches. The CDR3 consists of 16 residues. The CDR3 coding sequence is TGTGCCAGCAGCAAAGGGACAGGGAGGCTTTCTGCTGAAGCTTTCTTT. Its translation: CASSKGTGRLSAEAFF.

This clonotype was seen more than once but under ten times. The chain joins TRBV19 to TRBJ2-3; no clear D gene. The CDR3 is 12 amino acids. The germline V gene has CDR1 LNHDA and CDR2 SQIVND (reference sequence). V was clipped by 7 bases and J by 6 bases, with 11 bases between them. The CDR3 loop reads CASTSSWDTQYF. In DNA, the CDR3 is TGTGCCAGTACCAGCAGTTGGGATACGCAGTATTTT.

The J gene is TRBJ1-2, the V gene TRBV7-9, with TRBD1 as a possible D gene (5 bases). Between the trimmed V and J ends, which lost 8 bases and 7 bases, there was a span of 20 bases. The CDR3 is made up of 14 amino acids. The germline gives CDR1 SEHNR, CDR2 FQNEAQ (reference sequence). The CDR3 bases are TGTGCCAGCTCTTCCGTCGGGACCGCGTTTGGCTACACCTTC. Protein sequence: CASSSVGTAFGYTF. Supplemented by reference TRBV7-9 and TRBJ1-2, the full variable domain reads DTGVSQNPRHKITKRGQNVTFRCDPISEHNRLYWYRQTLGQGPEFLTYFQNEAQLEKSRLLSDRFSAERPKGSFSTLEIQRTEQGDSAMYLCASSSVGTAFGYTFGSGTRLTVV.

This clonotype showed up many times. V and J are TRBV5-1 and TRBJ2-7; D call uncertain. The V end lost 0 bases, the J end lost 1 base, and 14 bases lay between the germline ends. The CDR3 sequence is 16 residues long. Germline V gene lookup returns CDR1 SGHRS and CDR2 YFSETQ. CDR3 amino acids: CASSLAMADESYEQYF. CDR3 nucleotide sequence: TGCGCCAGCAGCTTGGCCATGGCAGATGAGTCCTACGAGCAGTACTTC.

This clonotype was counted between two and nine times. The chain has TRBV7-2 and TRBJ1-5; tentative D call: TRBD1 (5 bases). Germline lookup yields CDR1 SGHTA and CDR2 FQGNSA. The CDR3 covers 15 residues. The V gene lost 2 bases and the J gene lost 6 bases, with 14 bases spanning the gap. CDR3 amino acids: CASSLTGQGGQPQHF. The DNA of the CDR3 is TGTGCCAGCAGCTTAACCGGGCAGGGTGGTCAGCCCCAGCATTTT.

The rearrangement links TRBV7-2 to TRBJ2-1; 8 positions match TRBD2. Per germline, CDR1 SGHTA and CDR2 FQGNSA. After removal of 7 bases from V and 5 bases from J, the junction contained 10 bases not matched to a gene. This CDR3 region has 15 residues. This CDR3 reads CASTLGGRGDNEQFF. CDR3 sequence (DNA): TGTGCCAGCACCCTGGGGGGGCGGGGGGACAATGAGCAGTTCTTC.

This chain uses TRBV7-3 with TRBJ2-3; a possible D gene is TRBD2 (6 bases). CDR1 SGHTA and CDR2 FQGTGA come from the germline V gene. The CDR3 runs 15 residues. Trimming shortened V by 2 bases and J by 3 bases, and 12 bases separated the two germline ends. The CDR3 DNA reads TGTGCCAGCAGCTTAGAGCCCCGGGGGACAGATACGCAGTATTTT. Amino acids: CASSLEPRGTDTQYF. The full variable domain, its missing parts supplied by reference TRBV7-3 and TRBJ2-3, is GAGVSQTPSNKVTEKGKYVELRCDPISGHTALYWYRQSLGQGPEFLIYFQGTGAADDSGLPNDRFFAVRPEGSVSTLKIQRTERGDSAVYLCASSLEPRGTDTQYFGPGTRLTVL.